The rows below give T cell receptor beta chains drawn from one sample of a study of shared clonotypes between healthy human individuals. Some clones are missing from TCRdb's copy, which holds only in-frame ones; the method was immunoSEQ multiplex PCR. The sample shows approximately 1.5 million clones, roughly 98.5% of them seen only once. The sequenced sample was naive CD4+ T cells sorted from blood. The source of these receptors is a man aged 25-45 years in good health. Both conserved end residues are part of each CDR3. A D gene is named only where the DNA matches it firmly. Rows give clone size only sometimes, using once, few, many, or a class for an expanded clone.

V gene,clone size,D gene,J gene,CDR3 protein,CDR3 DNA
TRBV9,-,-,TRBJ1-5,CASSVSHSNQPQHF,TGTGCCAGCAGCGTCAGCCATAGCAATCAGCCCCAGCATTTT
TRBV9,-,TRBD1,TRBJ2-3,CASSAWDRETDTQYF,TGTGCCAGCAGCGCTTGGGACAGGGAGACAGATACGCAGTATTTT
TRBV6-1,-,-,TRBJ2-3,CASSWGRTDTQYF,TGTGCCAGCAGTTGGGGACGCACAGATACGCAGTATTTT
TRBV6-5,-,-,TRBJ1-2,CASSSLGGMDYGYTF,TGTGCCAGCAGTTCATTGGGGGGCATGGACTATGGCTACACCTTC
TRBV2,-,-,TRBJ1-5,CASSESSRNQPQHF,TGTGCCAGCAGTGAATCGTCACGAAATCAGCCCCAGCATTTT
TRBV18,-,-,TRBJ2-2,CASSPRTDGELFF,TGTGCCAGCTCACCACGGACAGACGGGGAGCTGTTTTTT
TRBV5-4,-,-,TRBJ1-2,CASSLVSGEGYTF,TGTGCCAGCAGCTTGGTTTCAGGGGAAGGCTACACCTTC
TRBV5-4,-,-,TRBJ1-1,CASSYPGDKFEAFF,TGTGCCAGCAGCTACCCAGGGGATAAGTTTGAAGCTTTCTTT
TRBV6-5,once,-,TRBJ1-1,CASSYVMSSEAFF,TGTGCCAGCAGTTATGTTATGTCGTCTGAAGCTTTCTTT
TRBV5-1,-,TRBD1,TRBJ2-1,CASSLAAGGHEQFF,TGCGCCAGCAGCTTGGCGGCAGGGGGCCATGAGCAGTTCTTC
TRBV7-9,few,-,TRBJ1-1,CASSLAGHLNTEAFF,TGTGCCAGCAGCTTAGCGGGACACCTGAACACTGAAGCTTTCTTT
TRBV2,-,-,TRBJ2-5,CASSARVYRETQYF,TGTGCCAGCAGTGCCAGGGTTTATCGAGAGACCCAGTACTTC
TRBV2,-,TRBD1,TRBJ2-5,CASRADRGGETQYF,TGTGCCAGCAGGGCGGACAGGGGGGGAGAGACCCAGTACTTC
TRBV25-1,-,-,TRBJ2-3,CASSATTRLGTDTQYF,TGTGCCAGCAGTGCTACCACTAGATTAGGCACAGATACGCAGTATTTT
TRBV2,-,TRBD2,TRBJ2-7,CASNPRAGGRYEQYF,TGTGCCAGCAACCCCCGGGCGGGAGGTAGGTACGAGCAGTACTTC
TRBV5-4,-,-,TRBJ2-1,CASSFSNEQFF,TGTGCCAGCAGCTTTAGCAATGAGCAGTTCTTC
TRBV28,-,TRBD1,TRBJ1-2,CASSTFFDRGRLYF,TGTGCCAGCAGCACATTTTTCGACAGGGGGCGACTCTACTTC
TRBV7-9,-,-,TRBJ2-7,CASSSMGEQYF,TGTGCCAGCAGCTCCATGGGAGAGCAGTACTTC